The 12 T cell receptor beta chains presented below share a single source sample, sequenced in a study of blood T cell repertoires in COVID-19. Assay used: immunoSEQ multiplex PCR; TCRdb lists only in-frame clones, some missing. This table has just under 75,000 clones, approximately 88% appearing once. The sample consisted of peripheral blood. These TCRs come from a man older than 75 with active or convalescent COVID-19.

The chain joins TRBV11-1 to TRBJ2-7, with 8 bases aligning to TRBD2. Trimming at V came to 5 bases and at J to 2 bases, leaving 5 bases not matched to a gene. The CDR3 has 14 residues. Germline values: CDR1 SGHAT, CDR2 FQDESV (reference sequence). The CDR3 loop is CASSRRGGPYEQYF. In DNA form, the CDR3 reads TGTGCCAGCAGCCGCCGGGGGGGCCCCTACGAGCAGTACTTC. Filled out from reference TRBV11-1 and TRBJ2-7, the complete variable domain reads EAEVAQSPRYKITEKSQAVAFWCDPISGHATLYWYRQILGQGPELLVQFQDESVVDDSQLPKDRFSAERLKGVDSTLKIQPAELGDSAMYLCASSRRGGPYEQYFGPGTRLTVT.

The table lists this clone with a count of one. The chain recombines TRBV28 with TRBJ2-7; 7 bases are a match to TRBD2. The CDR3 extends over 14 amino acids. V dropped 2 bases and J dropped 1; count of bases not matched to a gene: 2. The germline gives CDR1 MDHEN, CDR2 SYDVKM. The CDR3 spells CASSLAGVSYEQYF. CDR3 coding DNA: TGTGCCAGCAGTTTAGCGGGAGTTTCCTACGAGCAGTACTTC.

The chain recombines TRBV6-5 with TRBJ2-5; D gene uncertain. CDR1 is MNHEY, CDR2 SVGAGI, per germline. V lost 4 bases to trimming and J lost 5 bases, with 8 bases between them. This CDR3 region has 12 residues. CDR3 sequence: CASSFRYETQYF. The CDR3, as DNA: TGTGCCAGCAGTTTCCGTTATGAGACCCAGTACTTC.

This chain uses TRBV7-9 with TRBJ2-2, with a possible D match to TRBD1 (6 bases). This CDR3 comprises 14 residues. V lost 3 bases and J 3 bases, leaving 8 bases between the germline ends. The germline V gene encodes CDR1 SEHNR and CDR2 FQNEAQ (reference sequence). This CDR3 is CASSLQGYTGELFF. The CDR3 DNA is TGTGCCAGCAGCTTGCAGGGGTACACCGGGGAGCTGTTTTTT.

This chain uses TRBV9 with TRBJ2-2, with 7 nucleotides matching TRBD2. Trimming removed 0 bases from V and 1 base from J; junction bases left unmatched: 6. Looked up from germline, CDR1 is SGDLS and CDR2 is YYNGEE. This CDR3 is 17 amino acids long. The CDR3 sequence is CASSVGASGRNTGELFF. The CDR3 DNA sequence: TGTGCCAGCAGCGTAGGGGCTAGCGGTCGGAACACCGGGGAGCTGTTTTTT.

The V call is TRBV19, the J call TRBJ2-7; D is possibly TRBD1 (5 bases). The CDR3 totals 16 residues. Germline CDR1 reads LNHDA; CDR2 reads SQIVND (reference sequence). V was clipped by 3 bases and J by 5 bases, with 20 bases between them. The CDR3 DNA reads as TGTGCCAGTAGTATCAGAATGGGGCAGCTTTCGAACGAGCAGTACTTC. Its protein product is CASSIRMGQLSNEQYF.

The rearrangement uses TRBV29-1 and TRBJ2-7; 9 bases align to TRBD1. Per the germline V gene, CDR1 is SQVTM and CDR2 is ANQGSEA. This CDR3 spans 13 amino acids. Unmatched junction bases numbered 5, after V lost 3 bases and J lost 5 bases. The CDR3 nucleotides read TGCAGCGTTGAGGGCACAGGGGGCGACGAGCAGTACTTC. Protein product: CSVEGTGGDEQYF.

In this sample, this clone turned up once. The genes are TRBV5-4 and TRBJ2-2, with TRBD1 identical over 9 bases. V gave up 4 bases and J gave up 1 base; unmatched junction bases: 5. CDR1 is SGHNT, CDR2 YYREEE, per germline (reference sequence). This CDR3 region has 16 residues. DNA for the CDR3: TGTGCCAGCAGCCCCCCGGGACAGGGGAACACCGGGGAGCTGTTTTTT. Residues: CASSPPGQGNTGELFF. The full variable domain, in which reference TRBV5-4 and TRBJ2-2 provide the parts outside the CDR3, is ETGVTQSPTHLIKTRGQQVTLRCSSQSGHNTVSWYQQALGQGPQFIFQYYREEENGRGNFPPRFSGLQFPNYSSELNVNALELDDSALYLCASSPPGQGNTGELFFGEGSRLTVL.

V gene TRBV5-6 combines with J gene TRBJ2-5; 7 nucleotides match TRBD1. Germline V gene data show CDR1 as SGHDT and CDR2 as YYEEEE. V shed 4 bases and J 2 bases; nucleotides not matched to a gene: 5. CDR3 length equals 14 residues. This CDR3 reads CASSQGGYQETQYF. The CDR3 nucleotides read TGTGCCAGCAGCCAAGGGGGCTATCAAGAGACCCAGTACTTC.

This chain connects TRBV6-6 to TRBJ2-7; 11 bases align to TRBD1. CDR1 and CDR2 from the germline V gene are MNHNY and SVGAGI (reference sequence). V lost 2 bases, J lost 3 bases, and 3 bases stayed unmatched. The CDR3 sequence is 15 residues long. As DNA, the CDR3 is TGTGCCAGCAGTTACGCGGGACAGGGGGTCTACGAGCAGTACTTC. It is translated as CASSYAGQGVYEQYF.

This clone occurred once. This chain links TRBV2 with TRBJ2-7, with TRBD1 matching 7 bases. The CDR3 spans 14 residues. The V segment lost 5 bases and the J segment 4 bases; nucleotides outside the gene matches: 8. Germline CDR1 and CDR2: SNHLY and FYNNEI. The CDR3 reads CASSPDRAWYEQYF. As DNA, the CDR3 is TGTGCCAGCAGTCCAGACAGGGCTTGGTACGAGCAGTACTTC.

By share, this clone counts as medium-sized. The gene calls are TRBV12-5 and TRBJ1-3; D not resolved. The CDR3 extends over 13 amino acids. Germline CDR1 is LGHNT and CDR2 is FRNRAP. V was clipped by 3 bases and J by 4 bases, with 7 bases between them. CDR3 DNA sequence: TGTGCTAGTGGTTTCGGGGAAGGAAACACCATATATTTT. It is translated as CASGFGEGNTIYF. Variable domain in full (rest from reference TRBV12-5 and TRBJ1-3): DARVTQTPRHKVTEMGQEVTMRCQPILGHNTVFWYRQTMMQGLELLAYFRNRAPLDDSGMPKDRFSAEMPDATLATLKIQPSEPRDSAVYFCASGFGEGNTIYFGEGSWLTVV.